This T cell receptor (beta chain) was found in a study of neurological immune-mediated disorders. Synthesis of cDNA was performed by 5'RACE using 10-nucleotide random UMIs. A single record per CDR3 protein comes from TCRdb applying MiXCR to the 5' RACE reads. The sample has 30,000 or so distinct CDR3 sequences, around 10% seen once. This CDR3 is 15 amino acids long. CDR1 and CDR2 (germline): SGHNT, YENEEA. J lost 1 base, V lost 5 bases, and 3 bases had no gene match. This clonotype has at least ten counts. Sequenced material: PBMCs. The chain employs TRBV11-3 and TRBJ2-2; 8 bases fit TRBD2. The origin of this receptor is a man in his sixties in good health. This chain's CDR3 is CASSLTSGNTGELFF. DNA for the CDR3: TGTGCCAGCAGCCTAACTAGCGGGAACACCGGGGAGCTGTTTTTT. The entire variable domain, with the rest obtained from reference TRBV11-3 and TRBJ2-2, is as follows: EAGVVQSPRYKIIEKKQPVAFWCNPISGHNTLYWYLQNLGQGPELLIRYENEEAVDDSQLPKDRFSAERLKGVDSTLKIQPAELGDSAVYLCASSLTSGNTGELFFGEGSRLTVL.